A selection of T cell receptor beta chains follows, all from one sample in a study of blood T cell repertoires in COVID-19. The repertoire was sequenced with immunoSEQ multiplex PCR; TCRdb's copy has only in-frame clones and lacks some. The data hold roughly 230,000 clones, with 83% observed a single time. The sample consisted of peripheral blood. All receptors derive from a human donor in a cohort sampled during active COVID-19. The CDR3 runs from the conserved cysteine through the conserved F or W. The D gene is left open where the match is weak. Rows give clone size only sometimes, using once, few, many, or a class for an expanded clone.

>NA|TRBJ2-7|TRBV13|NA
TGTGCCAGCAGCCCTGTTGGAGGGATCGAATACGAGCAGTACTTC
CASSPVGGIEYEQYF
>once|TRBJ1-3|TRBV21-1|NA
TGTGCCAGCAGCAAACAGTTCAGGTTCTCTGGAAACACCATATATTTT
CASSKQFRFSGNTIYF
>NA|TRBJ1-1|TRBV5-1|NA
TGCGCCAGCAGCCTGGGGGAGGGGACTGAAGCTTTCTTT
CASSLGEGTEAFF
>NA|TRBJ2-7|TRBV5-1|NA
TGCGCCAGCAGCTTAGGGTCCGCAGGGGCGAAGGAGCAGTACTTC
CASSLGSAGAKEQYF
>NA|TRBJ1-1|TRBV28|NA
TGTGCCAGCAGCATTCAGAGGGCTGAAGCTTTCTTT
CASSIQRAEAFF
>few|TRBJ2-5|TRBV7-7|NA
TGTGCTAGCAGCTTAGCTGGCCGGGGGCAAGAGACCCAGTACTTC
CASSLAGRGQETQYF
>few|TRBJ2-3|TRBV3-1/TRBV3-2|NA
TGTGCCAGCAGCCAAGTCCAAACAGATACGCAGTATTTT
CASSQVQTDTQYF
>NA|TRBJ2-2|TRBV7-2|TRBD2
TGTGCCAGCAGCCCCTGGGGGGGGAACACCGGGGAGCTGTTTTTT
CASSPWGGNTGELFF
>NA|TRBJ1-4|TRBV5-1|TRBD1
TGCGCCAGCAGCCCTGGGACAGCCACAACTAATGAAAAACTGTTTTTT
CASSPGTATTNEKLFF
>NA|TRBJ1-2|TRBV19|NA
TGTGCCAGTAGTATAAGCCGGTATGGCTACACCTTC
CASSISRYGYTF
>few|TRBJ1-1|TRBV4-1|TRBD1
TGCGCCAGCAGCCAAGAGACAGGGATAAACACTGAAGCTTTCTTT
CASSQETGINTEAFF
>once|TRBJ2-6|TRBV5-1|TRBD1
TGCGCCAGCAGCTTGGAAATTGGGAGACAGGGAACTGGGGCCAACGTCCTGACTTTC
CASSLEIGRQGTGANVLTF
>NA|TRBJ2-3|TRBV3-1/TRBV3-2|NA
TGTGCCAGCAGCCGAGCTAGCACAGATACGCAGTATTTT
CASSRASTDTQYF
>NA|TRBJ1-6|TRBV19|TRBD1
TGTGCCAGTACCCATACAGGGGGGAATTCACCCCTCCACTTT
CASTHTGGNSPLHF
>few|TRBJ1-1|TRBV19|NA
TGTGCCAGTAGTTTGGCCACAATGAACACTGAAGCTTTCTTT
CASSLATMNTEAFF
>NA|TRBJ1-5|TRBV19|NA
TGTGCCAGTAGTACCTTACAGGGCCTCAATCAGCCCCAGCATTTT
CASSTLQGLNQPQHF
>NA|TRBJ1-4|TRBV6-5|NA
TGTGCCAGCAGGAGGGTGGAGGAACTGTTTTTT
CASRRVEELFF
>NA|TRBJ1-5|TRBV6-6|NA
TGTGCCAGCAGATCCCCGGGGGCGGGGGATGGTCAGCCCCAGCATTTT
CASRSPGAGDGQPQHF
>once|TRBJ2-7|TRBV5-8|TRBD2
TGTGCCAGCAGCACCCCGGGGGGGCGGGACGAGCAGTACTTC
CASSTPGGRDEQYF
>many|TRBJ2-3|TRBV7-2|NA
TGTGCCAGCAGCTTAGGGGCTAGCACAGATACGCAGTATTTT
CASSLGASTDTQYF
>NA|TRBJ2-7|TRBV6-6|TRBD2
TGTGCCAGCAGTCCTGCAGGAGGGCTAGCGGGGGGCCGCCCCTACGAGCAGTACTTC
CASSPAGGLAGGRPYEQYF
>NA|TRBJ2-7|TRBV7-9|TRBD2
TGTGCCAGCAGCCACCTAGCGGGAGGCTACGAGCAGTACTTC
CASSHLAGGYEQYF
>NA|TRBJ1-1|TRBV29-1|TRBD1
TGCAGCGCTGGACAGGGTCTAGAAGCTTTCTTT
CSAGQGLEAFF
>NA|TRBJ2-1|TRBV14|TRBD2
TGTGCCAGCAGCCAAGCGGGAGGGAGCTCCTACAATGAGCAGTTCTTC
CASSQAGGSSYNEQFF
>NA|TRBJ1-5|TRBV6-1|NA
TGTGCCAGCAGTGAAGCGCGGTATAGCAATCAGCCCCAGCATTTT
CASSEARYSNQPQHF
>NA|TRBJ2-1|TRBV24-1|TRBD1
TGTGCCACCAGTGATTTGAGGGGACAGGGACTCAATGAGCAGTTCTTC
CATSDLRGQGLNEQFF
>NA|TRBJ2-2|TRBV2|NA
TGTGCCAGCAATCAGGTTAACACCGGGGAGCTGTTTTTT
CASNQVNTGELFF
>NA|TRBJ2-7|TRBV5-1|NA
TGCGCCAGCAGCTCCGGGGTCTCAACCTACGAGCAGTACTTC
CASSSGVSTYEQYF
>NA|TRBJ2-7|TRBV29-1|NA
TGCAGCGCCGGAAGGGCTCAGGGATACGAGCAGTACTTC
CSAGRAQGYEQYF
>NA|TRBJ2-1|TRBV11-2|TRBD2
TGTGCCAGCAGCCTAAGCGGGAGAGACAATGAGCAGTTCTTC
CASSLSGRDNEQFF
>NA|TRBJ2-1|TRBV25-1|NA
TGTGCCAGCAGAGAGACAGGATTCTACAATGAGCAGTTCTTC
CASRETGFYNEQFF
>NA|TRBJ1-6|TRBV5-1|TRBD1
TGCGCCAGCAGCTTAACCGGGACAGGGCCTTCACCCCTCCACTTT
CASSLTGTGPSPLHF
>NA|TRBJ2-1|TRBV29-1|TRBD1
TGCAGCGTTGAAGGGACAGGGGGCACTTATGAGCAGTTCTTC
CSVEGTGGTYEQFF
>NA|TRBJ1-4|TRBV5-4|NA
TGTGCCAGCAGACAGCAGGGAGGGGAAAAACTGTTTTTT
CASRQQGGEKLFF
>few|TRBJ1-5|TRBV19|NA
TGTGCCAGTAGTCCCAGGGGAGATCAGCCCCAGCATTTT
CASSPRGDQPQHF
>NA|TRBJ2-7|TRBV14|NA
TGTGCCAGCAGCGGGCGGGTATCCTACGAGCAGTACTTC
CASSGRVSYEQYF
>NA|TRBJ2-1|TRBV19|NA
TGTGCCAGTACGGCGGTCCGGGGGTACAATGAGCAGTTCTTC
CASTAVRGYNEQFF
>NA|TRBJ1-1|TRBV30|NA
TGTGCCTGGGATCCTAAAACAGGGAACACTGAAGCTTTCTTT
CAWDPKTGNTEAFF
>NA|TRBJ2-5|TRBV5-1|NA
TGCGCCAGCAGCCGGTCGGAGACCCAGTACTTC
CASSRSETQYF
>NA|TRBJ2-1|TRBV5-6|TRBD2
TGTGCCAGCAGCTTTAAGCGGGGGGGATACAATGAGCAGTTCTTC
CASSFKRGGYNEQFF
>once|TRBJ2-5|TRBV5-6|NA
TGTGCCAGCAGCTTGATCTCCTCAGAGACCCAGTACTTC
CASSLISSETQYF
>NA|TRBJ2-3|TRBV4-1|NA
TGCGCCAGCAGCCCCAAGGTCCCACTCAGCCCGACAGCGGATACGCAGTATTTT
CASSPKVPLSPTADTQYF
>NA|TRBJ1-6|TRBV7-2|TRBD1
TGTGCCAGCAGCTCACGGACAGGGCCGGATTCACCCCTCCACTTT
CASSSRTGPDSPLHF
>NA|TRBJ1-5|TRBV10-3|NA
TGTGCCATTAGGGCGGGGGAGGGTAACAATCAGCCCCAGCATTTT
CAIRAGEGNNQPQHF
>NA|TRBJ1-1|TRBV6-5|NA
TGTGCCAGCAGTTTCAGGGTGCTCGCCACTGAAGCTTTCTTT
CASSFRVLATEAFF
>NA|TRBJ1-4|TRBV7-6|NA
TGTGCCAGCAGCCCCCGGGGAGGGACTAAGGCAACTAATGAAAAACTGTTTTTT
CASSPRGGTKATNEKLFF
>NA|TRBJ1-5|TRBV2|NA
TGTGCCAGCAGTGAAATGGTAGGGGACACTTACAATCAGCCCCAGCATTTT
CASSEMVGDTYNQPQHF
>NA|TRBJ2-3|TRBV28|TRBD1
TGTGCCAGCAGTTTTCGGGACAGGGGATATACGCAGTATTTT
CASSFRDRGYTQYF